These 23 T cell receptor beta chains came from one sample sequenced in a study of T cell responses to AZD1222 COVID-19 vaccine. Libraries were prepared by immunoSEQ multiplex PCR; TCRdb keeps only in-frame clonotypes and omits some of them. Among 55,000 to 80,000 clones, over 80% were seen once, and the ten largest hold over 7.5%. Sequences were derived from peripheral blood, sampled on day 0 of AZD1222 vaccination. The source of these receptors is an adult in good health.

This rearrangement joins TRBV15 to TRBJ1-2; maybe TRBD1 (5 bases). The CDR3 runs to 15 residues. Germline CDR1 LNHNV, CDR2 YYDKDF (reference sequence). V was trimmed by 5 bases and J by 4 bases, leaving 17 bases between them. The CDR3 DNA reads as TGTGCCACCAGCGGGTCCGGGGGATTGGTCTATGGCTACACCTTC. This encodes CATSGSGGLVYGYTF.

The rearrangement links TRBV6-1 to TRBJ1-3; no definite D call. The CDR3 length is 13 residues. V lost 8 bases and J lost 0, with 8 bases in between. Per germline, CDR1 MNHNS and CDR2 SASEGT. The CDR3 is CASQANSGNTIYF. The CDR3 DNA sequence: TGTGCCAGCCAAGCCAACTCTGGAAACACCATATATTTT.

The chain has TRBV21-1 and TRBJ1-6. TRBV21-1 is annotated as a pseudogene. This CDR3 has 16 residues. In nucleotides, the CDR3 is TGTGCCAGCAGACCCCGCGATTTCTCCTATAATTCACCCCTCCACTTT. This translates into CASRPRDFSYNSPLHF.

The chain is built from TRBV9 and TRBJ1-3; D is possibly TRBD1 (6 bases). Germline-derived CDR1 and CDR2 are SGDLS and YYNGEE. This CDR3 is 16 amino acids long. The V end lost 4 bases, the J end lost 0 bases, and 14 bases lay between the germline ends. DNA of the CDR3: TGTGCCAGCAGCCCGGAGACAGGTTACTCTGGAAACACCATATATTTT. This sequence encodes CASSPETGYSGNTIYF.

This clone showed up just once. The chain links TRBV28 to TRBJ1-6; TRBD1 agrees at 7 bases. Germline values: CDR1 MDHEN, CDR2 SYDVKM. V shed 5 bases, J shed 8 bases, and the junction held 6 bases outside the gene matches. This CDR3 contains 14 residues. CDR3 sequence: CASSDSRGDSPLHF. The CDR3 DNA reads TGTGCCAGCAGTGACAGCAGGGGGGATTCACCCCTCCACTTT.

This chain connects TRBV23-1 to TRBJ2-3, with TRBD2 matching over 15 bases. TRBV23-1 is sorted into the ORF group, with uncertain function. This CDR3 contains 20 residues. V shed 5 bases and J 0 bases; nucleotides not matched to a gene: 12. CDR3: CASSWPGLAGGPDSTDTQYF. DNA of the CDR3: TGCGCCAGCAGTTGGCCGGGACTAGCGGGGGGACCAGACAGCACAGATACGCAGTATTTT.

The chain links TRBV2 to TRBJ1-4; D unclear. Trimming removed 8 bases at V and 12 bases at J, with 19 bases between. The germline CDR1 and CDR2 sequences are SNHLY and FYNNEI. This CDR3 is 13 amino acids long. CDR3 coding DNA: TGTGCCAGCGGGAAGGACGGTCATGGGGAACTGTTTTTT. It specifies CASGKDGHGELFF.

This clone was observed a single time. This chain connects TRBV29-1 to TRBJ1-5, with a tentative D call TRBD1 (6 bases). Deletions cut 4 bases from V and 2 bases from J, with 9 bases between. This CDR3 is 13 amino acids long. In germline, CDR1 is SQVTM, CDR2 ANQGSEA. The CDR3 DNA follows: TGCAGCGTTGGGACAGCTCGCAATCAGCCCCAGCATTTT. It is translated as CSVGTARNQPQHF.

V gene TRBV7-9 combines with J gene TRBJ1-1; TRBD1 matches at 8 bases. CDR3 length equals 15 residues. The V and J ends lost 5 bases and 2 bases, in that order; junction bases with no gene match: 7. In germline, CDR1 is SEHNR, CDR2 FQNEAQ (reference sequence). The CDR3: CASSPRTGSNTEAFF. The CDR3 coding sequence is TGTGCCAGCAGCCCCAGGACAGGGTCTAACACTGAAGCTTTCTTT.

The chain couples TRBV6-1 to TRBJ2-1; D assignment may be TRBD1 or TRBD2 (7 bases each). Trimming removed 3 bases at V and 9 bases at J, with 21 bases between. The CDR3 contains 16 residues. CDR1 is MNHNS, CDR2 SASEGT, per germline. CDR3: CASSEVGGGGYVEQFF. DNA for the CDR3: TGTGCCAGCAGTGAGGTGGGAGGGGGCGGTTATGTTGAGCAGTTCTTC.

This clone appeared a few times. The V and J genes are TRBV5-6 and TRBJ1-1; TRBD1 matches 11 bases. Germline V CDR1 and CDR2: SGHDT, YYEEEE. The trim removed 4 bases at V and 10 bases at J, leaving 15 bases unmatched. This CDR3 spans 16 amino acids. DNA of the CDR3: TGTGCCAGCAGCATAGCCGGGACAGGGGGGTCGGTTGTAGCTTTCTTT. Its translation: CASSIAGTGGSVVAFF.

The CDR3 DNA sequence: TGTGCCAGCAGGGGACAGGGCTACGGCTACACCTTC. Its translation is CASRGQGYGYTF. This sequence joins TRBV6-5 and TRBJ1-2; TRBD1 aligns across 9 bases. Trimming cost V 6 bases and J 8 bases; bases outside gene matches: 4. The germline V gene has CDR1 MNHEY and CDR2 SVGAGI. The CDR3 has 12 residues.

Here the CDR3 reads CASRGAGANTGELFF. CDR3 sequence (DNA): TGTGCCAGCAGAGGAGCGGGGGCGAACACCGGGGAGCTGTTTTTT. V is TRBV28 and J is TRBJ2-2, with 8 bases lining up with TRBD2. V was clipped by 6 bases and J by 0 bases; unmatched bases: 3. Germline V lookup: CDR1 MDHEN, CDR2 SYDVKM. The CDR3 has 15 amino acids.

The rearrangement joins TRBV5-1 to TRBJ2-7; D may be TRBD2 (5 bases). The V gene's germline CDR1 is SGHRS and CDR2 YFSETQ. Trimming took off 4 bases at V and 6 bases at J, with 17 bases between the two ends. CDR3 length equals 14 residues. The CDR3 DNA reads TGCGCCAGCAGCCTACCGGGGAGCGGAGGCGAGCAGTACTTC. It translates to CASSLPGSGGEQYF.

The V call is TRBV7-2, the J call TRBJ1-6; D unclear. The CDR3 sequence is 15 residues long. Trimming shortened V by 1 base and J by 5 bases, and 9 bases separated the two germline ends. Germline V gene sequence: CDR1 SGHTA, CDR2 FQGNSA. The CDR3 bases are TGTGCCAGCAGCTTAGTTGGACGAGATAATTCACCCCTCCACTTT. Protein product: CASSLVGRDNSPLHF.

In nucleotides, the CDR3 is TGTGCCAGCTCACCAGATCAGGGGTCCTACGAGCAGTACTTC. Its translation: CASSPDQGSYEQYF. This chain links TRBV18 with TRBJ2-7; D might be TRBD1 (6 bases). V dropped 2 bases and J dropped 1 base, with 9 bases sitting between them. This CDR3 has 14 residues. Looked up from germline, CDR1 is KGHSH and CDR2 is LQKENI.

In its sample, this clone ranks as large. The rearrangement joins TRBV7-9 to TRBJ1-2; TRBD1 matches at 12 bases. This CDR3 comprises 15 residues. V was clipped by 6 bases and J by 7 bases; unmatched bases: 9. Germline V gene data show CDR1 as SEHNR and CDR2 as FQNEAQ (reference sequence). DNA for the CDR3: TGTGCCAGCAGGGAACCGGGACAGGGGGCGAGTGGCTACACCTTC. Amino acids: CASREPGQGASGYTF.

The chain joins TRBV30 to TRBJ1-3; no clear D. This CDR3 spans 11 amino acids. The germline V gene has CDR1 GTSNPN and CDR2 SVGIG (reference sequence). V gave up 2 bases and J gave up 8 bases, with 7 bases separating them. This chain's CDR3 is CAWSSSDTIYF. The CDR3 DNA reads as TGTGCCTGGAGTAGTTCGGACACCATATATTTT.

This clone occurred a few times. This chain uses TRBV9 with TRBJ2-1; 13 bases line up with TRBD2. The CDR3 contains 17 residues. Trimming removed 0 bases from V and 5 bases from J; junction bases left unmatched: 5. The germline gives CDR1 SGDLS, CDR2 YYNGEE. CDR3: CASSVEQGTSGDNEQFF. The CDR3, as DNA: TGTGCCAGCAGCGTAGAGCAGGGGACTAGCGGGGACAATGAGCAGTTCTTC.

The V call is TRBV28, the J call TRBJ1-1, with no clear D. The CDR3 runs to 11 residues. Germline CDR1 MDHEN, CDR2 SYDVKM. V gave up 8 bases and J gave up 4 bases, with 8 bases separating them. The CDR3 region has the DNA TGTGCCAGCCTGTGGGGCACTGAAGCTTTCTTT. It is translated as CASLWGTEAFF.

J is TRBJ2-1 and V is TRBV27; D could derive from TRBD1 or TRBD2 (5 bases each). The germline V gene has CDR1 MNHEY and CDR2 SMNVEV (reference sequence). Trimming took 4 bases from V and 3 from J, leaving 13 bases between them. The CDR3 runs 15 residues. CDR3 in DNA: TGTGCCAGCAGTTCCCAGGGCGAGGGCTACAATGAGCAGTTCTTC. This sequence encodes CASSSQGEGYNEQFF.

The count of this clone is one. The sample carries other DNA sequences with the same CDR3. The rearrangement links TRBV7-9 to TRBJ2-7; no clear D gene. The length of the CDR3 is 12 residues. The V end was cut by 5 bases, the J end by 4 bases, with 9 bases between. Germline V gene data show CDR1 as SEHNR and CDR2 as FQNEAQ (reference sequence). The CDR3 sequence: CASSPGPYEQYF. The CDR3 region has the DNA TGTGCCAGCAGCCCCGGGCCATACGAGCAGTACTTC.

J is TRBJ1-1 and V is TRBV7-2; no clear D. V was shortened by 2 bases and J by 4 bases, with 8 bases between the two germline ends. There are 13 residues in the CDR3. Germline V lookup: CDR1 SGHTA, CDR2 FQGNSA. CDR3 loop: CASSLSSSTEAFF. The DNA of the CDR3 is TGTGCCAGCAGCTTATCATCAAGCACTGAAGCTTTCTTT.